This T cell receptor beta chain appears in the sequencing data of a study of cytomegalovirus exposure and HLA in healthy donors. The V gene's germline CDR1 is SGHVS and CDR2 FNYEAQ. V trimming: 4 bases; J trimming: 5 bases; junction bases outside the gene matches: 4. The CDR3 is 14 residues long. Whole-study results and caveats: A later analysis showed HLA-associated TCR beta chains outstripping equally common others in clonal expansion. TCR beta sequences reportedly predicted most subjects' HLA-A and HLA-B alleles accurately.

All donors participated as healthy donors of bone marrow. In the PCR, 60 Vbeta and 13 Jbeta primers were used. Sequencing used immunoSEQ multiplex PCR; TCRdb keeps in-frame clones, though not all of them. In all, the sample yields some 70,000 clones. Details on this clone: Its target is unknown.

The TCR sequence derives from a boy aged 5-17 years in good health and CMV-seronegative. The chain recombines TRBV7-6 with TRBJ2-4, with TRBD1 matching over 8 bases. The specimen sequenced was PBMCs. CDR3 amino acids: CASSSGTGQNIQYF. DNA for the CDR3: TGTGCCAGCAGCTCCGGGACAGGTCAAAACATTCAGTACTTC.